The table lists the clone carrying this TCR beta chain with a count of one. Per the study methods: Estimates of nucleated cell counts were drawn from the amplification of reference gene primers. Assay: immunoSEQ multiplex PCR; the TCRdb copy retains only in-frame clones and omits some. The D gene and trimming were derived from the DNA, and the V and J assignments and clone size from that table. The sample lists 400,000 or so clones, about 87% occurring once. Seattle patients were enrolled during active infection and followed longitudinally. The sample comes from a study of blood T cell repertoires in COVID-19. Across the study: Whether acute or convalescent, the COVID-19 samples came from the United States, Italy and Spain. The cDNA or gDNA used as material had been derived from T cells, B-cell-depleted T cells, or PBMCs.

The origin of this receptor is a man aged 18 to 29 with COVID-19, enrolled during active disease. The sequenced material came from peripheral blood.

In nucleotides, the CDR3 is TGCGCCAGCAGCCAAGATATCCGGACTAGCATCCATAATGAGCAGTTCTTC. This codes for CASSQDIRTSIHNEQFF. The V and J genes are TRBV4-1 and TRBJ2-1; 8 bases map to TRBD2. The V and J ends lost 0 bases and 7 bases, in that order; junction bases with no gene match: 11. The CDR3 contains 17 residues. The germline CDR1 and CDR2 sequences are MGHRA and YSYEKL.